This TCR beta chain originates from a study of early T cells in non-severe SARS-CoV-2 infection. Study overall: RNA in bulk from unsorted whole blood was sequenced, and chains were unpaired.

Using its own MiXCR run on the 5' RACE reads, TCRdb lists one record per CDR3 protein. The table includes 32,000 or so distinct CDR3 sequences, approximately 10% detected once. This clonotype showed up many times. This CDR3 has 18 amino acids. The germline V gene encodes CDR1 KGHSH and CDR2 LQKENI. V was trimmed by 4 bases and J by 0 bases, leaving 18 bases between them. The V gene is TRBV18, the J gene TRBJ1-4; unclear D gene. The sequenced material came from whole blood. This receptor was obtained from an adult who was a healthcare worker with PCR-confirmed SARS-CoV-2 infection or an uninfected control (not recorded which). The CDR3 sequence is CASSRSRETFATNEKLFF. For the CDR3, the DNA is TGTGCCAGCTCACGGAGTCGGGAAACCTTCGCAACTAATGAAAAACTGTTTTTT.